This is a list of T cell receptor beta chains from one sample in a study of shared clonotypes between healthy human individuals. The table came from immunoSEQ multiplex PCR; TCRdb's copy has only in-frame clones and leaves some out. Of 1.5 million to 2.5 million clones listed, less than 95% were seen once; the top ten hold 1.2%. The specimen was naive CD8+ T cells sorted from blood. The receptors were gathered from a man aged 18 to 30 in good health. The CDR3 runs from the conserved cysteine through the conserved F or W.

TRBV30	TRBJ1-1	13	CAWSGVGNTEAFF
TRBV5-1	TRBJ2-7	14	CASSLGRGPYEQYF
TRBV23-1	TRBJ1-1	15	CASLDPPQENTEAFF
TRBV2	TRBJ1-1	13	CASSATGETEAFF
TRBV28	TRBJ1-4	15	CASGGDLPTNEKLFF
TRBV5-4	TRBJ1-2	14	CASSPGWGDYGYTF
TRBV27	TRBJ2-7	16	CASSFGGDRGPYEQYF
TRBV5-4	TRBJ2-1	16	CASSPGGLLNNNEQFF
TRBV9	TRBJ2-7	13	CASSPGGVYEQYF
TRBV5-4	TRBJ2-1	13	CASSLGTSREQFF
TRBV4-3	TRBJ1-2	16	CASSQEEGASVYGYTF
TRBV5-6	TRBJ2-7	15	CASSLAQGSSYEQYF
TRBV7-9	TRBJ1-1	13	CASSFQANTEAFF
TRBV10-2	TRBJ1-5	12	CASGYSNQPQHF
TRBV5-6	TRBJ2-5	15	CASSWSRGPRETQYF
TRBV4-1	TRBJ1-1	13	CASSQVEGGEAFF
TRBV7-2	TRBJ2-1	17	CASSPSVTYSSYNEQFF
TRBV14	TRBJ2-1	15	CASSLGQGYYNEQFF
TRBV20-1	TRBJ2-1	11	CSGAGGVEQFF
TRBV4-1	TRBJ2-7	14	CASSRGTGAYEQYF
TRBV28	TRBJ2-5	15	CASSAQDGRQETQYF
TRBV11-2	TRBJ2-1	13	CASSPAAYNEQFF
TRBV6-5	TRBJ2-7	14	CASSYSTAGREQYF
TRBV5-1	TRBJ1-4	12	CASSFTEGKLFF
TRBV5-1	TRBJ1-5	15	CASSLDPASNQPQHF
TRBV9	TRBJ1-6	14	CASSRDSPYSPLHF
TRBV11-2	TRBJ2-1	18	CASSLGGGLAGATDEQFF
TRBV4-1	TRBJ2-7	15	CASSQAGTGVVEQYF
TRBV6-5	TRBJ1-2	15	CASSYSVLANYGYTF
TRBV6-1	TRBJ2-3	13	CASSEWDQDTQYF
TRBV7-8	TRBJ2-7	14	CASSFGTGHYEQYF
TRBV14	TRBJ2-6	17	CASSRGPPASGANVLTF
TRBV2	TRBJ2-5	16	CATTPLRQRTQETQYF
TRBV13	TRBJ2-7	14	CASSLVGQGAEQYF
TRBV29-1	TRBJ2-6	14	CSVEDLSGANVLTF
TRBV7-9	TRBJ2-3	13	CASYPFKGDTQYF
TRBV15	TRBJ1-4	14	CATSPGVLDEKLFF
TRBV27	TRBJ1-3	14	CASRDRDSGNTIYF
TRBV4-1	TRBJ2-2	15	CASSQVGSRTGELFF